This TCR beta chain came from a study of cytomegalovirus exposure and HLA in healthy donors. This clone was picked up one time. This CDR3 is built from 15 residues. Germline lookup yields CDR1 MDHEN and CDR2 SYDVKM. Trimming cost V 7 bases and J 4 bases, with 19 bases left between them. With 60 Vbeta and 13 Jbeta primers, the PCR was carried out. Here immunoSEQ multiplex PCR was the method, and the copy in TCRdb shows in-frame clones only, minus some. The table lists around 110,000 clones, around 71% of them singletons, with 0.79% in the top ten. Input material: PBMCs. The V and J genes are TRBV28 and TRBJ1-2; a possible D gene is TRBD1 (5 bases). The TCR was taken from a boy younger than 18 in good health and CMV-seronegative. This CDR3 reads CASNQVGGGGYGYTF. CDR3 DNA sequence: TGTGCCAGCAACCAAGTGGGGGGTGGGGGCTATGGCTACACCTTC.